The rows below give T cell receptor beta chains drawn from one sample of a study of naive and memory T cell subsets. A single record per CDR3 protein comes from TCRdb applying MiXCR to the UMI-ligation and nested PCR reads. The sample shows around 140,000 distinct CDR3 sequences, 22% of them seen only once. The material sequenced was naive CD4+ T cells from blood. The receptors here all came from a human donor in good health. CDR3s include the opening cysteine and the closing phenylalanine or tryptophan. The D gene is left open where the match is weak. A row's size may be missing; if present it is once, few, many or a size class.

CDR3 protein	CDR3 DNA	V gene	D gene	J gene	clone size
CASSLGGRAIDTQYF	TGTGCCAGCAGCTTGGGCGGGAGGGCCATAGATACGCAGTATTTT	TRBV7-9	TRBD2	TRBJ2-3	few
CASSLGSLAVSDTQYF	TGTGCCAGCAGCTTAGGGAGCCTGGCGGTTTCAGATACGCAGTATTTT	TRBV7-8	-	TRBJ2-3	many
CASSLTEGDYGYTF	TGTGCCAGCAGCTTAACTGAGGGAGACTATGGCTACACCTTC	TRBV7-6	-	TRBJ1-2	-
CASSLAHAGGLYEQYF	TGTGCCAGCAGCTTAGCGCACGCGGGAGGCCTCTACGAGCAGTACTTC	TRBV7-2	TRBD2	TRBJ2-7	-
CASTTRGTSGRPLFYNEQFF	TGTGCCAGCACCACGAGAGGAACTAGCGGGAGGCCCCTATTCTACAATGAGCAGTTCTTC	TRBV6-2/TRBV6-3	TRBD2	TRBJ2-1	-
CASSQDRARELVF	TGCGCCAGCAGCCAAGATCGGGCACGGGAGTTGGTCTTC	TRBV4-3	-	TRBJ2-1	-
CASSTASGYEQYF	TGTGCCAGTAGTACGGCTAGCGGCTACGAGCAGTACTTC	TRBV19	TRBD2	TRBJ2-7	-
CASSQAGLAGTSYEQYF	TGTGCCAGCAGCCAAGCTGGACTAGCGGGAACATCCTACGAGCAGTACTTC	TRBV3-1	TRBD2	TRBJ2-7	few
CASSPPSGRGQYF	TGTGCCAGCAGCCCGCCTAGCGGGAGAGGGCAGTACTTC	TRBV7-9	TRBD2	TRBJ2-7	many
CATSDLREQYF	TGTGCCACCAGTGATTTACGGGAGCAGTACTTC	TRBV24-1	-	TRBJ2-7	many
CASSIREGLYNEQFF	TGTGCCAGTAGTATCCGGGAGGGCCTTTACAATGAGCAGTTCTTC	TRBV19	TRBD2	TRBJ2-1	few
CASSLRQRDEQYF	TGTGCCAGCAGCTTGAGACAGCGAGACGAGCAGTACTTC	TRBV5-6	-	TRBJ2-7	-
CASSSRKSSYNEQFF	TGCGCCAGCAGCTCCCGTAAAAGCTCCTACAATGAGCAGTTCTTC	TRBV5-1	-	TRBJ2-1	few
CASSLVLEQFF	TGTGCCAGCAGCTTAGTCCTTGAGCAGTTCTTC	TRBV11-2	-	TRBJ2-1	-
CASSQDLSGVWGANVLTF	TGTGCCAGCAGCCAAGATCTTTCGGGAGTTTGGGGGGCCAACGTCCTGACTTTC	TRBV3-1	-	TRBJ2-6	few
CASTVDRGSSPLHF	TGCGCCAGTACCGTCGACAGGGGAAGTTCACCCCTCCACTTT	TRBV5-1	TRBD1	TRBJ1-6	-
CSARGRTGKSYNEQFF	TGCAGTGCTAGAGGGAGGACAGGGAAGAGTTACAATGAGCAGTTCTTC	TRBV20-1	TRBD1	TRBJ2-1	-
CASSFQTVGRGRAGLRDF	TGTGCCAGCAGCTTCCAGACCGTTGGCAGGGGGCGCGCGGGATTGAGAGATTTT	TRBV7-2	TRBD1	TRBJ2-3	few
CASSLAGGAYNEQFF	TGTGCCAGCAGCTTAGCGGGGGGCGCCTACAATGAGCAGTTCTTC	TRBV7-2	-	TRBJ2-1	few
CASSYEISWDASGNTIYF	TGTGCCAGCAGCTACGAGATATCTTGGGACGCGTCTGGAAACACCATATATTTT	TRBV7-9	-	TRBJ1-3	once
CASSQDWLVWFF	TGTGCCAGCAGCCAAGATTGGCTAGTCTGGTTCTTC	TRBV14	-	TRBJ2-1	-
CTTTKIREQYF	TGTACCACGACTAAAATACGCGAGCAGTACTTC	TRBV2	-	TRBJ2-7	many
CSVGQGQETQYF	TGCAGCGTTGGACAGGGCCAAGAGACCCAGTACTTC	TRBV29-1	TRBD1	TRBJ2-5	few
CASSHLLGTLRGEQFF	TGTGCCAGCAGCCACTTGTTGGGGACTCTTAGGGGCGAGCAGTTCTTC	TRBV14	-	TRBJ2-1	-
CSARFLGRKIGQPQHF	TGCAGTGCTAGATTCCTGGGCCGTAAAATAGGTCAGCCCCAGCATTTT	TRBV20-1	-	TRBJ1-5	few
CASSLMGASTDTQYF	TGTGCCAGCAGCTTAATGGGAGCTAGCACAGATACGCAGTATTTT	TRBV7-3	-	TRBJ2-3	few
CASIDNRGAKNIQYF	TGTGCCAGCATTGATAATCGAGGGGCCAAAAACATTCAGTACTTC	TRBV7-2	-	TRBJ2-4	-
CASSQRTSGTWQYF	TGTGCCAGCAGCCAAAGGACTAGCGGGACCTGGCAGTACTTC	TRBV16	TRBD2	TRBJ2-7	-
CAISAVNYGYTF	TGTGCCATCAGTGCAGTTAACTATGGCTACACCTTC	TRBV10-3	-	TRBJ1-2	once
CASSQGGLAGALGNEQFF	TGTGCCAGCAGCCAGGGGGGACTAGCGGGGGCCCTCGGCAATGAGCAGTTCTTC	TRBV9	TRBD2	TRBJ2-1	many
CASSLATWGTREQYF	TGCGCCAGCAGCTTGGCTACGTGGGGAACTCGCGAGCAGTACTTC	TRBV5-1	-	TRBJ2-7	few
CASSYTRMKAEGYTF	TGTGCCAGCAGTTACACACGGATGAAGGCTGAGGGCTACACCTTC	TRBV6-2/TRBV6-3	-	TRBJ1-2	few
CASSQGQGGNQPQHF	TGTGCCAGCAGCCAAGGCCAAGGTGGCAATCAGCCCCAGCATTTT	TRBV3-1	-	TRBJ1-5	few
CASSRDRASDEQYF	TGTGCCAGCAGCCGAGACAGGGCGTCCGACGAGCAGTACTTC	TRBV7-2	TRBD1	TRBJ2-7	few
CASSLPGGVKETQYF	TGTGCCAGCAGTTTGCCAGGGGGGGTTAAAGAGACCCAGTACTTC	TRBV28	-	TRBJ2-5	many
CASSYWGELFF	TGTGCCAGCAGTTACTGGGGGGAGCTGTTTTTT	TRBV6-5	-	TRBJ2-2	few
CASSLGRDQPQHF	TGTGCCAGCAGCTTGGGAAGGGATCAGCCCCAGCATTTT	TRBV5-4	-	TRBJ1-5	many
CASSLIPGTDNEQFF	TGCGCCAGCAGCTTGATCCCCGGGACCGATAATGAGCAGTTCTTC	TRBV5-1	-	TRBJ2-1	-
CASSPLAGKDYEQYF	TGTGCCAGCAGCCCACTAGCGGGAAAGGACTACGAGCAGTACTTC	TRBV11-2	TRBD2	TRBJ2-7	few
CASSEYGPQETQYF	TGTGCCAGCAGTGAATATGGGCCACAAGAGACCCAGTACTTC	TRBV25-1	-	TRBJ2-5	-
CASSLGRGRAYNEQFF	TGTGCCAGCAGCTTGGGGAGGGGACGTGCCTACAATGAGCAGTTCTTC	TRBV7-2	TRBD2	TRBJ2-1	-
CASSSLTGPSNQPQHF	TGTGCCAGCAGCTCGTTGACAGGGCCTAGCAATCAGCCCCAGCATTTT	TRBV7-9	TRBD1	TRBJ1-5	few
CASRRSGYSYNEQFF	TGTGCCAGCAGACGTAGCGGGTACTCCTACAATGAGCAGTTCTTC	TRBV12-3/TRBV12-4	TRBD2	TRBJ2-1	few
CASSYPRGLAYEQYF	TGTGCCAGCAGTTACCCCAGGGGGTTGGCCTACGAGCAGTACTTC	TRBV28	TRBD1	TRBJ2-7	-
CASSFFLAGAYNEQFF	TGTGCCAGCAGTTTCTTCCTAGCGGGAGCCTACAATGAGCAGTTCTTC	TRBV28	TRBD2	TRBJ2-1	-
CASSQSSGHSLTDTQYF	TGCGCCAGCAGTCAATCATCGGGACACAGCCTCACAGATACGCAGTATTTT	TRBV23-1	-	TRBJ2-3	few
CASSGEWGGPRTGELFF	TGTGCCAGCAGCGGGGAATGGGGAGGGCCCCGCACCGGGGAGCTGTTTTTT	TRBV5-6	TRBD2	TRBJ2-2	-
CASSLTGDGANVLTF	TGCGCCAGCAGCCTAACAGGGGACGGGGCCAACGTCCTGACTTTC	TRBV5-1	TRBD1	TRBJ2-6	few
CSASQGSGNQPQHF	TGCAGTGCCTCCCAAGGGTCGGGCAATCAGCCCCAGCATTTT	TRBV20-1	-	TRBJ1-5	many
CASSLGGGRMNTEAFF	TGTGCCAGCAGCTTAGGCGGTGGACGGATGAACACTGAAGCTTTCTTT	TRBV7-9	-	TRBJ1-1	few
CASSQVGAGLSNYGYTF	TGCGCCAGCAGCCAAGTGGGGGCTGGTTTGAGTAACTATGGCTACACCTTC	TRBV4-1	-	TRBJ1-2	few
CASSPPGRSYNEQFF	TGTGCCAGCAGCCCCCCCGGACGGAGCTACAATGAGCAGTTCTTC	TRBV11-2	-	TRBJ2-1	-
CASSLTLSGNTEAFF	TGCGCCAGCAGCTTGACACTCTCGGGGAACACTGAAGCTTTCTTT	TRBV5-1	-	TRBJ1-1	many
CASRPSAGLAGVHEQFF	TGTGCCAGCAGACCGTCCGCCGGACTAGCGGGAGTTCATGAGCAGTTCTTC	TRBV7-9	TRBD2	TRBJ2-1	few
CSVSLGLAETQYF	TGCAGCGTTTCCCTTGGACTAGCAGAGACCCAGTACTTC	TRBV29-1	TRBD2	TRBJ2-5	few
CASSFREARNTGELFF	TGTGCCAGCAGCTTTAGAGAAGCAAGAAACACCGGGGAGCTGTTTTTT	TRBV7-6	-	TRBJ2-2	few
CAIKGAKATASPLHF	TGTGCCATCAAGGGTGCTAAGGCGACAGCTTCACCCCTCCACTTT	TRBV10-3	-	TRBJ1-6	-
CASSVATSLDEQFF	TGTGCCAGCAGCGTAGCTACTAGCTTGGATGAGCAGTTCTTC	TRBV9	-	TRBJ2-1	-
CASSTQGETQYF	TGTGCCAGCAGCACACAGGGGGAGACCCAGTACTTC	TRBV6-1	TRBD1	TRBJ2-5	-